This T cell receptor beta chain is from a study of blood T cell repertoires in COVID-19. Background on the study: The study drew acute and convalescent COVID-19 samples from the United States, Italy and Spain. PBMCs, B-cell-depleted T cells, or T cells provided the cDNA or gDNA that made up the material.

The Seattle patients joined while their infection was active and were tracked longitudinally afterward. Original methodology: Researchers report that nucleated cell counts were estimated from reference gene primer amplification. The assay was immunoSEQ multiplex PCR, and TCRdb's table has in-frame clones only and misses some. V and J calls plus clone size are reproduced from that table; the DNA served to infer D and trimming. The table has more than 200,000 clones, approximately 86% seen once. This clone came up a few times. Trimming cost V 5 bases and J 1 base; bases outside gene matches: 11. Germline CDR1 reads LNHDA; CDR2 reads SQIVND (reference sequence). The CDR3 sequence is 18 residues long.

Sequenced sample: peripheral blood. The chain employs TRBV19 and TRBJ2-3; 11 positions agree with TRBD1. The receptor was derived from a woman between 45 and 65 years old with COVID-19, enrolled during active disease. CDR3 amino acids: CASSHWTGGSKGTDTQYF. CDR3 DNA sequence: TGTGCCAGTAGTCATTGGACAGGGGGCTCAAAGGGCACAGATACGCAGTATTTT.